This TCR beta chain was recovered during a study of metastatic and nonmetastatic thyroid tumors. Overall study: Thyroid patients, malignant and benign, had repertoires compared across blood and tumor or nodule tissue. Overall study results and limits: Benign nodules were reported to have significantly lower TCR beta diversity than malignant thyroid tumors, in blood and tumor.

The CDR3 runs 17 residues. This clone occurred a few times. Its antigen remains unidentified. Relative to the germline gene, one junction end is altered; a read error may explain this. MiXCR was used by TCRdb to re-call the PCR reads. The data show some 34,000 clones, with over 15% seen just once and under 5% held by the top ten. Each patient came to thyroid surgery without any prior treatment (of any kind). Material: blood. The receptor's source is a female donor with papillary thyroid cancer or a benign thyroid nodule (not recorded which). Some clones in this sample may be carry-over from other donors' samples. This chain joins TRBV12-3 or TRBV12-4 and TRBJ1-3, with D possibly being TRBD1 (5 bases). The CDR3 protein is CASSGDPWAISGNTMYF. CDR3 nucleotide sequence: TGTGCCAGCAGCGGGGACCCCTGGGCGATCTCTGGAAACACCATGTATTTT.